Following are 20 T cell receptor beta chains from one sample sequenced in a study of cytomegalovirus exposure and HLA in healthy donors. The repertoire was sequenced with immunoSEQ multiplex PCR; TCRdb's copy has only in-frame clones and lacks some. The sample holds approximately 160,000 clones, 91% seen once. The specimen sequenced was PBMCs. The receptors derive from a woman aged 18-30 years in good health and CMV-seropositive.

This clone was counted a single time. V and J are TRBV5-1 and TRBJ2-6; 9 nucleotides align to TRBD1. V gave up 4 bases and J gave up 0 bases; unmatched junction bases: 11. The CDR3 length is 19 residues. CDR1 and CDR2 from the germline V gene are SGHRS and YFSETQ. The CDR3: CASSANRGPSPSGANVLTF. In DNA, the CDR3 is TGCGCCAGCAGCGCGAACAGGGGGCCTTCCCCCTCTGGGGCCAACGTCCTGACTTTC.

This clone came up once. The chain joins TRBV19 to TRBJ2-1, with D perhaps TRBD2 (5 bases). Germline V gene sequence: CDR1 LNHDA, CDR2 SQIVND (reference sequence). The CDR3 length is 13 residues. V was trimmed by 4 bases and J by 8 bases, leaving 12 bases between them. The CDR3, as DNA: TGTGCCAGTAGTAGGACTGGTCTGCATGAGCAGTTCTTC. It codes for CASSRTGLHEQFF.

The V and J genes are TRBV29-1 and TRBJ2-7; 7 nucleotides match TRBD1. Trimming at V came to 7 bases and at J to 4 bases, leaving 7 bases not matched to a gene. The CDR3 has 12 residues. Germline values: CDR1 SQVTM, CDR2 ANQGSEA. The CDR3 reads CSATGYSYEQYF. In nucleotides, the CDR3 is TGCAGCGCGACAGGGTACAGTTACGAGCAGTACTTC.

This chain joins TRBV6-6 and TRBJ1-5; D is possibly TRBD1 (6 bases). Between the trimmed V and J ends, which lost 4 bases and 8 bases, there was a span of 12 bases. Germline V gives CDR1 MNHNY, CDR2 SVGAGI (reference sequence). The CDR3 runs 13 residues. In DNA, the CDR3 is TGTGCCAGCAGTTGGGGGACATTGGAGCCCCAGCATTTT. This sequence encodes CASSWGTLEPQHF.

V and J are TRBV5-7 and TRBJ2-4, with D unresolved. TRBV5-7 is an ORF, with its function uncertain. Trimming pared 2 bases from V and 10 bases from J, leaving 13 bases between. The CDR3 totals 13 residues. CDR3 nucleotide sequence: TGTGCCAGCAGCTTAAATGCTGTCAGGATTCAGTACTTC. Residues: CASSLNAVRIQYF.

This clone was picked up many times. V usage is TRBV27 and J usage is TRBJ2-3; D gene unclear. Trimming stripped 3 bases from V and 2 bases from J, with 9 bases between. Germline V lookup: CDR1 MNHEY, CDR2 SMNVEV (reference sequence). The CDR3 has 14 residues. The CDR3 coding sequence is TGTGCCAGCAGTTTTAACAGCCCCACAGATACGCAGTATTTT. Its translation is CASSFNSPTDTQYF.

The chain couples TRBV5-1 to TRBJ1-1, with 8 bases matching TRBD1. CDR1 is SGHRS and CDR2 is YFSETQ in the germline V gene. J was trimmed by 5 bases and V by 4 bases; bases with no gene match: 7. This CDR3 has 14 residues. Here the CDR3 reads CASSTLDRATEAFF. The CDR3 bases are TGCGCCAGCAGCACTTTGGACAGGGCGACTGAAGCTTTCTTT.

The CDR3 region has the DNA TGTGCCAGCAGCTTAGCCCTGGGACAGGGTAAGGGCACTGAAGCTTTCTTT. Amino acids: CASSLALGQGKGTEAFF. The J gene is TRBJ1-1, the V gene TRBV11-2; 9 bases fit TRBD1. CDR3 length: 17 amino acids. The V gene's germline CDR1 is SGHAT and CDR2 FQNNGV. The junction had 10 bases not matched to a gene; V was cut back by 1 base and J by 4 bases.

For the CDR3, the DNA is TGTGCCTGGAGGACAGGTGGGGAGACCCAGTACTTC. Encoded protein: CAWRTGGETQYF. The rearrangement joins TRBV30 to TRBJ2-5, with a weak D call TRBD1 (6 bases). Germline lookup yields CDR1 GTSNPN and CDR2 SVGIG (reference sequence). Deletions cut 3 bases from V and 5 bases from J, with 10 bases between. CDR3 length: 12 residues.

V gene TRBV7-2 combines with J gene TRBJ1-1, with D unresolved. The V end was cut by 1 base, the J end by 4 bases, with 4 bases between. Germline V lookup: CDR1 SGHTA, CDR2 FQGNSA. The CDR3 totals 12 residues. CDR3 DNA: TGTGCCAGCAGCTTAGATAGCACTGAAGCTTTCTTT. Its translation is CASSLDSTEAFF.

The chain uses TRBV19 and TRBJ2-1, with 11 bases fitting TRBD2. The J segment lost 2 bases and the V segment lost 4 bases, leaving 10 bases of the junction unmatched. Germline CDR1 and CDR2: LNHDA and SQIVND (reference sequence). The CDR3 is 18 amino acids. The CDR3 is CASSKGYTSGGAYNEQFF. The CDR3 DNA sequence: TGTGCCAGTAGTAAGGGGTACACTAGCGGGGGAGCCTACAATGAGCAGTTCTTC.

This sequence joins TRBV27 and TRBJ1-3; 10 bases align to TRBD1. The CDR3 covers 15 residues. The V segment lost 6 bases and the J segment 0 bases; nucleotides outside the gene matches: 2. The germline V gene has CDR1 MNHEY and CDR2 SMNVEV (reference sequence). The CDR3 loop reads CASRDRGHSGNTIYF. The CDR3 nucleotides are TGTGCCAGCAGAGACAGGGGGCACTCTGGAAACACCATATATTTT.

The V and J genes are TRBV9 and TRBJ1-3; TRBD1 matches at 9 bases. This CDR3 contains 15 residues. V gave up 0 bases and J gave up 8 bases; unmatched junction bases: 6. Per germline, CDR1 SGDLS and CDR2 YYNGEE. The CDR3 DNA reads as TGTGCCAGCAGCGTAGCGTCGGGACAGGGCCACACCATATATTTT. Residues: CASSVASGQGHTIYF.

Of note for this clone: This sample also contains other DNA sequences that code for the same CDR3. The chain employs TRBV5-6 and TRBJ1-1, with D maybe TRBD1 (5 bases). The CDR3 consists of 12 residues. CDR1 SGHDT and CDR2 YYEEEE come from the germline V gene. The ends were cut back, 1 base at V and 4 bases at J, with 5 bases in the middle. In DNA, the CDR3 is TGTGCCAGCAGCTTGAGGGGCACTGAAGCTTTCTTT. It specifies CASSLRGTEAFF.

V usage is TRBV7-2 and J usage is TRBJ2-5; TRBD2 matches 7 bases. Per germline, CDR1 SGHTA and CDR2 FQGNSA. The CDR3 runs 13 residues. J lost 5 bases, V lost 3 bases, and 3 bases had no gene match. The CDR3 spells CASSFREGETQYF. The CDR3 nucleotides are TGTGCCAGCAGCTTCAGGGAGGGGGAGACCCAGTACTTC.

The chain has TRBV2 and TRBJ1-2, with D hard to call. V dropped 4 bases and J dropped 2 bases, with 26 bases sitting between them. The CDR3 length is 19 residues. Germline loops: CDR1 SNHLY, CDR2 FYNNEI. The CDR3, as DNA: TGTGCCAGCAGTGGAGTAGGGAGTCCCGAGCACCAATCGAACTATGGCTACACCTTC. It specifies CASSGVGSPEHQSNYGYTF.

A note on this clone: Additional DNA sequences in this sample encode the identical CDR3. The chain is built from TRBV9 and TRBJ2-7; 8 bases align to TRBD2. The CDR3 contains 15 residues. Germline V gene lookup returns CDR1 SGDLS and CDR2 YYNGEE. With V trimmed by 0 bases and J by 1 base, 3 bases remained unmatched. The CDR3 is CASSVAASGSYEQYF. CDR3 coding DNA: TGTGCCAGCAGCGTAGCAGCTAGCGGGTCCTACGAGCAGTACTTC.

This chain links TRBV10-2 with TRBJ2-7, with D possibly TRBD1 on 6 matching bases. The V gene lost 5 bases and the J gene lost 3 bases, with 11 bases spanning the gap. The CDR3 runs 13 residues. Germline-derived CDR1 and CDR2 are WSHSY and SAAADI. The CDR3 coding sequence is TGCGCCAGCAGTAGAGGCAGGGGCTACGAGCAGTACTTC. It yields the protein CASSRGRGYEQYF.

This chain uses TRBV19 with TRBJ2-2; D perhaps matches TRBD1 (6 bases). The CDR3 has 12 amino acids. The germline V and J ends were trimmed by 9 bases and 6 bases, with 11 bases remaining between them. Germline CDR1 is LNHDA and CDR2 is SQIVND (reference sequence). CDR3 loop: CASRTDAGELFF. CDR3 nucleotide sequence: TGTGCCAGCAGGACAGACGCCGGGGAGCTGTTTTTT.

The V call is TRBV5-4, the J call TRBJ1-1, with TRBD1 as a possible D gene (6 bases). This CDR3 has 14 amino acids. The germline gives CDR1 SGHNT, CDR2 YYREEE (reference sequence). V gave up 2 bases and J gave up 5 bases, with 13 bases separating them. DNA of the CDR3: TGTGCCAGCAGCTTCTATGGGGGCAGGACTGAAGCTTTCTTT. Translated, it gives CASSFYGGRTEAFF.